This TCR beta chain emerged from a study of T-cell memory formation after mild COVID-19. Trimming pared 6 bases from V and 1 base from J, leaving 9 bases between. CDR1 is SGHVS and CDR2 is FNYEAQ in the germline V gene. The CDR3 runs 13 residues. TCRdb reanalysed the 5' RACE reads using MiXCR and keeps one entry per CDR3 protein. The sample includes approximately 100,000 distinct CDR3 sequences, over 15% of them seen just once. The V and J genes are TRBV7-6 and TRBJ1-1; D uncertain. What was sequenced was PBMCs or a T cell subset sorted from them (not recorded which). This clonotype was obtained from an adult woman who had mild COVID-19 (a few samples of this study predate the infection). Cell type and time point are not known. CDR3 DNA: TGTGCCAGCAGTCCTAGAGGGAACACTGAAGCTTTCTTT. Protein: CASSPRGNTEAFF.